The clone carrying this T cell receptor (beta chain) was seen more than once but under ten times. The antigen is not known. These data come from a study of early stage breast cancer tumors. Study-level information: Invasive lobular carcinomas made up four of 12 ER+/PR+/HER2- tumors.

Data came from immunoSEQ multiplex PCR; TCRdb stores just in-frame clones and leaves some out. The sample contains roughly 6,500 clones, 50% to 75% of which appear only once. Study results and limitations: In about 85% of the 16 patients, blood comparison separated tumor from normal breast. Chain pairing and CD4, CD8 or FOXP3 expression were not captured. Compared with adjacent normal breast, tumors showed about 2.3-fold denser, more clonal T cells.

The CDR3 has 15 residues. Looked up from germline, CDR1 is LNHNV and CDR2 is YYDKDF (reference sequence). Trimming removed 0 bases from V and 2 bases from J, with 10 bases in between. Material for sequencing was normal breast tissue next to the tumor. The V gene is TRBV15, the J gene TRBJ2-5; TRBD2 is a possible D gene (5 bases). The TCR comes from a person aged 45-60 years with breast cancer. The CDR3 here is CATSRDRGPQETQYF. As DNA, the CDR3 is TGTGCCACCAGCAGAGATCGCGGGCCGCAAGAGACCCAGTACTTC.